The rows below give T cell receptor beta chains drawn from one sample of a study of radiotherapy plus CTLA-4 blockade in lung cancer. Produced via immunoSEQ multiplex PCR; TCRdb's table is partial and in-frame only. The sample has around 63,000 clones, 60% to 80% seen once. Material: peripheral blood, obtained from a patient treated with radiotherapy plus ipilimumab. Receptors originate from a human donor with non-small cell lung cancer whose response to radiotherapy plus ipilimumab could not be evaluated. Some clones in this sample may be carry-over from other donors' samples. Both conserved end residues are part of each CDR3. D genes are given only for firm matches. The size field is filled for only some rows; it gives once, few, many or a size class.

>TRBV6-5|.|TRBJ2-7|.
TGTGCCAGCAGCCCCGGGGCGGGACCCACCTACGAGCAGTACTTC
CASSPGAGPTYEQYF
>TRBV4-3|.|TRBJ2-7|TRBD1
TGCGCCAGCAGCCAAGGGACAGGGGGCAGCTCCTACGAGCAGTACTTC
CASSQGTGGSSYEQYF
>TRBV7-8|.|TRBJ1-5|.
TGTGCCAGCAGCCCCGGTGGGGGGATAGGCAATCAGCCCCAGCATTTT
CASSPGGGIGNQPQHF
>TRBV5-1|.|TRBJ1-1|.
TGCGCCAGCAGCCCCAAATGGGGGCTGATGAACACTGAAGCTTTCTTT
CASSPKWGLMNTEAFF
>TRBV19|few|TRBJ1-1|.
TGTGCCAGTAGTATAACTTCATCGAGGAGGGTGAACACTGAAGCTTTCTTT
CASSITSSRRVNTEAFF
>TRBV9|.|TRBJ2-5|TRBD2
TGTGCCAGCAGCGCCCAAGCGGGGGGGGAGACCCAGTACTTC
CASSAQAGGETQYF
>TRBV2|.|TRBJ1-1|.
TGTGCCAGCACTATACGAGGAGGGAACACTGAAGCTTTCTTT
CASTIRGGNTEAFF
>TRBV6-1|few|TRBJ1-1|TRBD1
TGTGCCAGCAGACCCCCGGGACAGGGGTTCAGAGCTTTCTTT
CASRPPGQGFRAFF
>TRBV5-1|.|TRBJ2-1|.
TGCGCCAGCAGCGGACTTGGGGGAGGCACCTACAATGAGCAGTTCTTC
CASSGLGGGTYNEQFF
>TRBV29-1|.|TRBJ1-2|TRBD1
TGCAGCGTGACAGGGATCTACGGTGCTGGCTACACCTTC
CSVTGIYGAGYTF
>TRBV19|.|TRBJ2-7|.
TGTGCCAGTAGTACATACAGGGACGACGAGCAGTACTTC
CASSTYRDDEQYF
>TRBV11-2|.|TRBJ1-2|.
TGTGCCAGCAGCTTAGACAGGGCTAACTATGGCTACACCTTC
CASSLDRANYGYTF
>TRBV19|.|TRBJ1-4|TRBD1
TGTGCCAGTAGTATTCGGCCCGGGACAGGGGATGAAAAACTGTTTTTT
CASSIRPGTGDEKLFF
>TRBV30|.|TRBJ1-1|.
TGTGCCTGGAGTGTCCCTCCACTTGAAGCTTTCTTT
CAWSVPPLEAFF
>TRBV9|.|TRBJ1-2|.
TGTGCCAGCAGCGTAGTCGAGTTCTATGGCTACACCTTC
CASSVVEFYGYTF
>TRBV6-6|.|TRBJ1-5|.
TGTGCCAGCAGTTACAGGGGTGATCAGCCCCAGCATTTT
CASSYRGDQPQHF
>TRBV19|.|TRBJ1-1|.
TGTGCCAGTAGTAGACGTGGACTGACCCTTATTGCAACGAACACTGAAGCTTTCTTT
CASSRRGLTLIATNTEAFF
>TRBV18|.|TRBJ1-5|.
TGTGCCAGCTCACCACCGCGTGGGCAGGGCACTCAGCCCCAGCATTTT
CASSPPRGQGTQPQHF
>TRBV7-9|.|TRBJ2-1|TRBD2
TGTGCCAGCAGCCCGCCTAGCGGGGGGAACCATGAGCAGTTCTTC
CASSPPSGGNHEQFF
>TRBV4-3|once|TRBJ2-2|.
TGCGCCAGCAGCCAAGATTACCTGACAGGGAACACCGGGGAGCTGTTTTTT
CASSQDYLTGNTGELFF
>TRBV7-8|.|TRBJ2-1|TRBD1
TGTGCCAGCAGCCTCACAGGGGGGCATGAGCAGTTCTTC
CASSLTGGHEQFF
>TRBV6-5|.|TRBJ2-7|TRBD1
TGTGCCAGCAGTTACCAGGGCGGGACAGGGAGCTACGAGCAGTACTTC
CASSYQGGTGSYEQYF
>TRBV9|.|TRBJ2-7|TRBD2
TGTGCCAGCAGCTATGGACTAGCGGAGCCCTACGAGCAGTACTTC
CASSYGLAEPYEQYF
>TRBV19|.|TRBJ1-2|.
TGTGCCAGTAGTCCGGATGCGGAGTATGGCTACACCTTC
CASSPDAEYGYTF
>TRBV4-3|.|TRBJ2-5|.
TGCGCCAGCAGCCAAGTGCGGTCGGAGACCCAGTACTTC
CASSQVRSETQYF
>TRBV28|.|TRBJ2-7|TRBD2
TGTGCCAGCAGTTTCTCTCGGGGGGGGACGCGGGACGACTCCTACGAGCAGTACTTC
CASSFSRGGTRDDSYEQYF
>TRBV19|.|TRBJ2-7|TRBD1
TGTGCCAGTAGTGCGACAGGGGCGTATTACGAGCAGTACTTC
CASSATGAYYEQYF
>TRBV6-5|.|TRBJ2-3|.
TGTGCCAGCAGTTTTGCCGGTACGCAGTATTTT
CASSFAGTQYF
>TRBV6-5|medium-sized|TRBJ2-7|.
TGTGCCAGCAGTGTAGGGGTGGAGCAGTACTTC
CASSVGVEQYF
>TRBV6-6|.|TRBJ1-2|TRBD1
TGTGCCAGCAGACAGGGGGACAAAGGCTACACCTTC
CASRQGDKGYTF
>TRBV11-1|.|TRBJ2-7|.
TGTGCCAGCAGCCTACAGGGACGGCAGTACTTC
CASSLQGRQYF
>TRBV6-6|.|TRBJ2-3|TRBD2
TGTGCCAGCGCGGGAAGCGGGGGGGCCCCTGCTACGCAGTATTTT
CASAGSGGAPATQYF
>TRBV7-9|.|TRBJ1-4|TRBD1
TGTGCCAGCAGCTTAGCTCTTGTGGGACAGGTCTATGAAAAACTGTTTTTT
CASSLALVGQVYEKLFF
>TRBV10-3|few|TRBJ1-5|TRBD1
TGTGCCATCAGTCGACAGGGGGAGCAGCCCCAGCATTTT
CAISRQGEQPQHF
>TRBV2|.|TRBJ2-5|TRBD2
TGTGCCAGCAGTGAAGCACGGGGGGGTGAAGAGACCCAGTACTTC
CASSEARGGEETQYF
>TRBV7-6|.|TRBJ2-7|TRBD1
TGTGCCAGCAGCTTATCAAACCAGACAGGGGATTACGAGCAGTACTTC
CASSLSNQTGDYEQYF
>TRBV9|.|TRBJ1-2|TRBD1
TGTGCCAGCAGCGTGACCACAGGGGTTAACTATGGCTACACCTTC
CASSVTTGVNYGYTF
>TRBV29-1|.|TRBJ2-1|TRBD1
TGCAGCGTTGAACGGGACAGGACGTACAATGAGCAGTTCTTC
CSVERDRTYNEQFF
>TRBV15|once|TRBJ2-7|.
TGTGCCACCAGCAGAGGGCCCCTTACCTACGAGCAGTACTTC
CATSRGPLTYEQYF
>TRBV6-1|.|TRBJ2-4|.
TGTGCCAGCAGTAACAGGGAATTCGACATTCAGTACTTC
CASSNREFDIQYF
>TRBV28|.|TRBJ1-5|TRBD1
TGTGCCAGCAGTTTAGGACAGGGTAATCAGCCCCAGCATTTT
CASSLGQGNQPQHF
>TRBV7-2|.|TRBJ1-6|.
TGTGCCAGCAGCTTAGTAGGACAGCAGAATTCACCCCTCCACTTT
CASSLVGQQNSPLHF
>TRBV6-5|.|TRBJ1-6|.
TGTGCCAGCAGTCAAACGGACAGCGCACCCCTCCACTTT
CASSQTDSAPLHF
>TRBV5-8|many|TRBJ1-4|TRBD1
TGTGCCAGCAGCTTGGTTTCCACAGGGGCTAATGAAAAACTGTTTTTT
CASSLVSTGANEKLFF
>TRBV25-1|.|TRBJ1-2|TRBD1
TGTGCCAGCGGATTACCGGGACAGGTGTTTGGCTACACCTTC
CASGLPGQVFGYTF
>TRBV2|few|TRBJ1-1|TRBD1
TGTGCCAGCCTGAAGACAGGGAAGGTCACTGAAGCTTTCTTT
CASLKTGKVTEAFF
>TRBV19|.|TRBJ1-4|.
TGTGCCAGTGGGCCCGGGCAGGGGACACGAAAACTGTTTTTT
CASGPGQGTRKLFF
>TRBV2|.|TRBJ2-7|.
TGTGCCAGCAGTGAATTCGGCTACGAGCAGTACTTC
CASSEFGYEQYF
>TRBV7-2|.|TRBJ1-5|.
TGTGCCAGCAGCCCCCGGGCGGGGGCCTACAATCAGCCCCAGCATTTT
CASSPRAGAYNQPQHF
>TRBV2|few|TRBJ2-1|.
TGTGCCAGCAGATCGGGCCTCCGGGGTGAGCAGTTCTTC
CASRSGLRGEQFF